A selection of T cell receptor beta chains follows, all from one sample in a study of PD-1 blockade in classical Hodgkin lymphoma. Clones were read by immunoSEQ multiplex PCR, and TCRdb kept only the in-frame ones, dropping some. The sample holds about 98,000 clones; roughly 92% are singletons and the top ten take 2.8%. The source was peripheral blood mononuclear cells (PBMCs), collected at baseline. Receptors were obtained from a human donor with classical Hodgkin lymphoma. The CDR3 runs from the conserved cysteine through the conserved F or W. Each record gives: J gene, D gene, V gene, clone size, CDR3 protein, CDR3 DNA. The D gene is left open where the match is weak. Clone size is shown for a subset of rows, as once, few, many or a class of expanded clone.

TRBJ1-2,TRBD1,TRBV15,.,CATSRDGTGAGYTF,TGTGCCACCAGCAGAGATGGGACAGGGGCCGGCTACACCTTC
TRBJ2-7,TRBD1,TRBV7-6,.,CASSPRADRAYEQYF,TGTGCCAGCAGCCCTAGAGCCGACAGGGCCTACGAGCAGTACTTC
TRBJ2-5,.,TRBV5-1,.,CASRLGAQETQYF,TGCGCCAGCAGATTGGGGGCCCAAGAGACCCAGTACTTC
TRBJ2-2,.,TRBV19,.,CASSIGVPPNTGELFF,TGTGCCAGTAGTATAGGGGTCCCCCCGAACACCGGGGAGCTGTTTTTT
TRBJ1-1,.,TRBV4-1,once,CASSQEGPPGGTAFF,TGCGCCAGCAGCCAAGAGGGCCCCCCGGGGGGAACAGCTTTCTTT
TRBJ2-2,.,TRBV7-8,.,CASPPRGNTGELFF,TGTGCCAGCCCCCCGAGGGGGAACACCGGGGAGCTGTTTTTT
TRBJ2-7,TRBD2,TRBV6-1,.,CASSEWAGPSGRSYEQYF,TGTGCCAGCAGTGAATGGGCGGGGCCTAGCGGGAGATCCTACGAGCAGTACTTC
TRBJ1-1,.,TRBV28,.,CASSFLFIRGLGAGTEAFF,TGTGCCAGCAGTTTCCTATTCATTCGGGGTCTCGGCGCTGGCACTGAAGCTTTCTTT
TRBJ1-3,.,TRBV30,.,CAWVSSGNTIYF,TGTGCCTGGGTCAGCTCTGGAAACACCATATATTTT
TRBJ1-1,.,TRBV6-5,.,CASSYVGVTEAFF,TGTGCCAGCAGTTACGTAGGGGTTACTGAAGCTTTCTTT
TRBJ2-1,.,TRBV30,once,CAWSVGGSYNEQFF,TGTGCCTGGAGTGTAGGCGGGTCCTACAATGAGCAGTTCTTC
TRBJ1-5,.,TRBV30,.,CAWRAGQRNQPQHF,TGTGCCTGGAGAGCCGGACAGCGTAATCAGCCCCAGCATTTT
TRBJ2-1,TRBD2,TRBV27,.,CASSLVPGLDNKQFF,TGTGCCAGCAGTTTAGTCCCGGGACTAGACAACAAGCAGTTCTTC
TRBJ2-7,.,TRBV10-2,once,CASSRTSYEQYF,TGCGCCAGCAGCCGGACTTCCTACGAGCAGTACTTC
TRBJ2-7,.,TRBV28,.,CATEDRSSYEQYF,TGTGCCACCGAAGACCGGAGCTCCTACGAGCAGTACTTC
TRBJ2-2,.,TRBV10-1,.,CATRTNTGELFF,TGCGCCACCAGGACCAACACCGGGGAGCTGTTTTTT
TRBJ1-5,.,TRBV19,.,CASSIVHSLRNQPQHF,TGTGCCAGTAGTATAGTTCACAGCCTCCGAAATCAGCCCCAGCATTTT
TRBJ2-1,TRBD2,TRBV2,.,CASSRLAGGGYNEQFF,TGTGCCAGCAGCCGACTAGCGGGAGGGGGCTACAATGAGCAGTTCTTC
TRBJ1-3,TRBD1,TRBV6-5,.,CASSWGQGLSGNTIYF,TGTGCCAGCAGTTGGGGACAGGGGCTCTCTGGAAACACCATATATTTT
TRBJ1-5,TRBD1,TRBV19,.,CASSSGPGGKRPQHF,TGTGCCAGTAGCTCCGGACCAGGGGGTAAGCGGCCCCAGCATTTT
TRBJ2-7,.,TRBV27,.,CASRPAGLSYEQYF,TGTGCCAGCAGACCGGCAGGACTCTCCTACGAGCAGTACTTC
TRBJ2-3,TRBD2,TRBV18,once,CASSPGGRATDTQYF,TGTGCCAGCTCACCAGGCGGGAGGGCGACAGATACGCAGTATTTT
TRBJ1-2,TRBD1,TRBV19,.,CASSTTGTGHGYTF,TGTGCCAGTAGTACGACCGGGACAGGGCATGGCTACACCTTC
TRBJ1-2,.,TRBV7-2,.,CASSLIGNGYTF,TGTGCCAGCAGCTTGATCGGGAATGGCTACACCTTC
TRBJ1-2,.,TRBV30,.,CAWSVRTAPLGGYTF,TGTGCCTGGAGTGTAAGAACAGCTCCTTTGGGTGGCTACACCTTC
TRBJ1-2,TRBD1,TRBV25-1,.,CASIGQGARGYGYTF,TGTGCCAGCATCGGACAGGGGGCGCGTGGCTATGGCTACACCTTC
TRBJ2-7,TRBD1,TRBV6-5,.,CASSYSGQGTYEQYF,TGTGCCAGCAGTTACTCAGGACAGGGGACCTACGAGCAGTACTTC
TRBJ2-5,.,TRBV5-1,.,CASSREETQYF,TGCGCCAGCAGCCGAGAAGAGACCCAGTACTTC
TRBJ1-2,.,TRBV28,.,CASSLSWTNYGYTF,TGTGCCAGCAGTTTAAGTTGGACTAACTATGGCTACACCTTC
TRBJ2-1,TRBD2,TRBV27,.,CASSSLAVDNEQFF,TGTGCCAGCAGTTCGCTAGCGGTAGACAATGAGCAGTTCTTC
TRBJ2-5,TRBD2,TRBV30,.,CAWSRAGWETQYF,TGTGCCTGGAGCCGAGCGGGATGGGAGACCCAGTACTTC
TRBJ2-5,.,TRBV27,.,CASSLTTERETQYF,TGTGCCAGCAGTTTAACGACTGAGAGGGAGACCCAGTACTTC
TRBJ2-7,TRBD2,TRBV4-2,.,CASSQDLASGYEQYF,TGTGCCAGCAGCCAAGATCTGGCTAGCGGCTACGAGCAGTACTTC
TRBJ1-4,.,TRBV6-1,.,CASSEAGTANNEKLFF,TGTGCCAGCAGTGAAGCGGGAACAGCGAATAATGAAAAACTGTTTTTT
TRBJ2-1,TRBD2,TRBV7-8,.,CASSPRRTSGPSERFF,TGTGCCAGCAGCCCCCGGCGCACTAGCGGGCCTAGCGAGCGGTTCTTC
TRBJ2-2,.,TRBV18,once,CASSPQRAPNTGELFF,TGTGCCAGCTCACCCCAGCGGGCCCCGAACACCGGGGAGCTGTTTTTT
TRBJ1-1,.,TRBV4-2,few,CASSQSRRLNTEAFF,TGTGCCAGCAGCCAGTCCAGGCGTCTGAACACTGAAGCTTTCTTT
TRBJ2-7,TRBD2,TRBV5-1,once,CASSLEAGVSNEQYF,TGCGCCAGCAGCTTAGAAGCGGGAGTTAGTAACGAGCAGTACTTC
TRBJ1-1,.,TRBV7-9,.,CASSPWGPNTEAFF,TGTGCCAGCAGCCCCTGGGGGCCCAACACTGAAGCTTTCTTT
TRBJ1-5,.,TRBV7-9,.,CASSLAGREEGQPQHF,TGTGCCAGCAGCTTAGCTGGCAGGGAGGAAGGTCAGCCCCAGCATTTT